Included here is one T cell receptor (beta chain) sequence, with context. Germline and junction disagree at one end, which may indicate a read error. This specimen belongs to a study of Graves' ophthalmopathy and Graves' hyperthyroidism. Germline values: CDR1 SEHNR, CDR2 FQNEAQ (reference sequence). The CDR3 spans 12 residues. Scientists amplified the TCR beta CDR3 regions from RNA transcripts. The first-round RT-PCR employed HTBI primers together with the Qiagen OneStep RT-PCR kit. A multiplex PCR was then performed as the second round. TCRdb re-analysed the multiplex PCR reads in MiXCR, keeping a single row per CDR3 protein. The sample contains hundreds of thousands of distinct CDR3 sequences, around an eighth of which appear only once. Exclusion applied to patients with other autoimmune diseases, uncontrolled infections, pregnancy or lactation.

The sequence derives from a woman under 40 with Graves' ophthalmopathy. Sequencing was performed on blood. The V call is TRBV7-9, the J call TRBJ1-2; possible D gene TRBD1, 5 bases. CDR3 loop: CSSSPGGYGYTF. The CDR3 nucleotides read TGTTCCAGCAGCCCGGGGGGGTACGGCTACACCTTC.